This TCR beta chain stems from a study of blood T cell repertoires in COVID-19. At the level of the study: Acute and convalescent COVID-19 samples came from the United States, Italy and Spain. T cells, B-cell-depleted T cells, or PBMCs supplied cDNA or gDNA.

The assay was immunoSEQ multiplex PCR, and TCRdb's table has in-frame clones only and misses some. In the table there are approximately 150,000 clones, roughly 86% of which are singletons. Germline CDR1 reads ENHRY; CDR2 reads SYGVKD. V lost 8 bases to trimming and J lost 2 bases; unmatched junction nucleotides: 1. CDR3 length equals 13 residues. The source material was peripheral blood. This chain uses TRBV10-3 with TRBJ2-1; 9 nucleotides agree with TRBD2. The TCR originated in a woman in her forties or fifties with acute or convalescent COVID-19. CDR3 sequence reads: CAIGGGAYNEQFF. For the CDR3, the DNA is TGTGCCATCGGCGGGGGGGCCTACAATGAGCAGTTCTTC.